These 21 T cell receptor beta chains were sequenced from one sample in a study of cytomegalovirus exposure and HLA in healthy donors. Method: immunoSEQ multiplex PCR; TCRdb's copy keeps in-frame clones and lacks some. The profile covers some 330,000 clones, with approximately 90% appearing a single time and 0.75% to 0.85% taken by the ten largest. The sample consisted of PBMCs. All receptors come from a woman aged 18-35 years in good health and CMV-seronegative.

V is TRBV28 and J is TRBJ2-7; TRBD2 matches 7 bases. Germline lookup yields CDR1 MDHEN and CDR2 SYDVKM. The CDR3 loop spans 14 amino acids. Trimming cost V 4 bases and J 3 bases; bases outside gene matches: 6. CDR3 DNA sequence: TGTGCCAGCAGTTCGGGGGGAGTTCGCTACGAGCAGTACTTC. Translation gives CASSSGGVRYEQYF.

The genes are TRBV6-6 and TRBJ2-3; TRBD2 matches 7 bases. Per germline, CDR1 MNHNY and CDR2 SVGAGI (reference sequence). The CDR3 is made up of 15 amino acids. The junction had 13 bases not matched to a gene; V was cut back by 7 bases and J by 6 bases. As DNA, the CDR3 is TGTGCCAGCACCCCCGGGGGGAGTGTGGGCGATACGCAGTATTTT. Its protein is CASTPGGSVGDTQYF.

V is TRBV6-5 and J is TRBJ1-1; possible D gene TRBD1, 6 bases. Germline V gene sequence: CDR1 MNHEY, CDR2 SVGAGI. The CDR3 extends over 13 amino acids. The V end was cut by 3 bases, the J end by 4 bases, with 9 bases between. The CDR3 region is CASSYQGSTEAFF. The CDR3 DNA sequence: TGTGCCAGCAGTTATCAGGGGTCCACTGAAGCTTTCTTT.

The chain couples TRBV6-1 to TRBJ2-7, with D tentatively TRBD1 (5 bases). The CDR3 sequence is 15 residues long. CDR1 and CDR2 from the germline V gene are MNHNS and SASEGT. Between the trimmed V and J ends, which lost 6 bases and 3 bases, there was a span of 18 bases. The CDR3 protein is CASRKPDSVNYEQYF. The CDR3 DNA follows: TGTGCCAGCAGAAAACCAGACAGTGTGAACTACGAGCAGTACTTC.

The rearrangement joins TRBV4-3 to TRBJ2-1; D uncertain. The CDR3 is made up of 12 amino acids. V was cut by 4 bases and J by 4 bases, with 5 bases left in between. Germline assignment: CDR1 LGHNA and CDR2 YSLEER. The CDR3 DNA reads TGCGCCAGCAGCCTGAGTTACAATGAGCAGTTCTTC. Amino acids: CASSLSYNEQFF.

V gene TRBV10-1 combines with J gene TRBJ1-2; no reliable D call. Germline V lookup: CDR1 WNHNN, CDR2 SYGVQD (reference sequence). The CDR3 has 13 residues. Trimming removed 1 base from V and 7 bases from J, with 10 bases in between. CDR3 residues: CASSEWAAGGYTF. Here the CDR3 DNA reads TGCGCCAGCAGTGAGTGGGCAGCGGGTGGCTACACCTTC.

This clone was counted at least ten times. V gene TRBV9 combines with J gene TRBJ2-5; the match to TRBD2 covers 7 bases. Trimming at V came to 0 bases and at J to 3 bases, leaving 8 bases not matched to a gene. CDR1 and CDR2 (germline): SGDLS, YYNGEE. CDR3 size: 16 residues. CDR3 protein: CASSVDGRGREETQYF. CDR3 bases: TGTGCCAGCAGCGTAGACGGCCGGGGGAGGGAAGAGACCCAGTACTTC. Full variable domain (missing parts from reference TRBV9 and TRBJ2-5): DSGVTQTPKHLITATGQRVTLRCSPRSGDLSVYWYQQSLDQGLQFLIQYYNGEERAKGNILERFSAQQFPDLHSELNLSSLELGDSALYFCASSVDGRGREETQYFGPGTRLLVL.

This rearrangement joins TRBV6-1 to TRBJ1-2, with D uncertain. V gave up 1 base and J gave up 5 bases, with 11 bases separating them. The CDR3 has 14 residues. The germline V gene encodes CDR1 MNHNS and CDR2 SASEGT. This chain's CDR3 is CASSEGPVQYGYTF. As DNA, the CDR3 is TGTGCCAGCAGTGAAGGGCCAGTCCAATATGGCTACACCTTC.

The chain employs TRBV15 and TRBJ1-1; 7 positions match TRBD1. The germline gives CDR1 LNHNV, CDR2 YYDKDF (reference sequence). CDR3 length: 17 amino acids. V trimming: 2 bases; J trimming: 2 bases; junction bases outside the gene matches: 11. CDR3 coding DNA: TGTGCCACCAGCAGATGGTCGCTGGGGACAGCAAACACTGAAGCTTTCTTT. Amino acid sequence: CATSRWSLGTANTEAFF.

The V and J genes are TRBV2 and TRBJ1-2; D call uncertain. Deletions cut 6 bases from V and 8 bases from J, with 19 bases between. The germline V gene encodes CDR1 SNHLY and CDR2 FYNNEI. The CDR3 has 14 residues. The CDR3 protein is CASRLTGNEVGYTF. The CDR3 nucleotides read TGTGCCAGCAGGTTAACCGGGAACGAGGTCGGCTACACCTTC.

The genes are TRBV18 and TRBJ1-4, with D hard to call. Germline-derived CDR1 and CDR2 are KGHSH and LQKENI. V lost 2 bases and J lost 5, with 12 bases in between. The CDR3 sequence is 15 residues long. The CDR3 region is CASSPIAEKNEKLFF. The DNA for the CDR3 is TGTGCCAGCTCACCAATTGCAGAAAAGAATGAAAAACTGTTTTTT.

V gene TRBV18 combines with J gene TRBJ1-2, with TRBD1 matching over 7 bases. Trimming at V came to 5 bases and at J to 3 bases, leaving 3 bases not matched to a gene. The CDR3 totals 13 residues. Germline V CDR1 and CDR2: KGHSH, LQKENI. CDR3 DNA: TGTGCCAGCTCATCCGGGACAGACTATGGCTACACCTTC. Its translation is CASSSGTDYGYTF.

This clone was counted once. The genes are TRBV7-3 and TRBJ2-1, with 7 bases aligning to TRBD2. Germline lookup yields CDR1 SGHTA and CDR2 FQGTGA. The CDR3 totals 15 residues. With 0 bases clipped from V and 9 bases from J, the junction kept 8 bases outside the gene matches. The DNA for the CDR3 is TGTGCCAGCAGCTTAACACCAGGACTAGTTGGTGAGCAGTTCTTC. Its translation is CASSLTPGLVGEQFF.

J is TRBJ1-5 and V is TRBV15; possibly TRBD1 for D (6 bases). V lost 6 bases and J 3 bases, leaving 15 bases between the germline ends. From germline, CDR1 is LNHNV and CDR2 YYDKDF (reference sequence). The CDR3 sequence is 15 residues long. CDR3 DNA: TGTGCCACCAGTATGGACAGACACCTCAATCAGCCCCAGCATTTT. It codes for CATSMDRHLNQPQHF.

Here the CDR3 reads CASSLALPGERASYEQYF. The CDR3 nucleotides are TGTGCCAGCAGCTTAGCATTACCGGGCGAGCGGGCCTCATACGAGCAGTACTTC. J is TRBJ2-7 and V is TRBV7-2, with a tentative D call TRBD2 (6 bases). Germline CDR1 reads SGHTA; CDR2 reads FQGNSA. The V end was cut by 0 bases, the J end by 4 bases, with 22 bases between. The CDR3 consists of 18 residues.

This chain uses TRBV27 with TRBJ2-5; D is uncertain. Trimming removed 1 base from V and 2 bases from J, with 14 bases in between. The germline V gene encodes CDR1 MNHEY and CDR2 SMNVEV (reference sequence). This CDR3 spans 16 amino acids. Here the CDR3 reads CASSLYLGREQETQYF. For the CDR3, the DNA is TGTGCCAGCAGTTTATACTTGGGCCGAGAACAAGAGACCCAGTACTTC.

CDR3 sequence reads: CASSLRTSGLEKLFF. CDR3 DNA sequence: TGTGCCAGCAGTTTAAGGACTTCGGGCCTCGAAAAACTGTTTTTT. The chain uses TRBV28 and TRBJ1-4; D gene uncertain. This CDR3 is 15 amino acids long. Trimming removed 2 bases from V and 8 bases from J, with 15 bases in between. CDR1 MDHEN and CDR2 SYDVKM come from the germline V gene. Using reference TRBV28 and TRBJ1-4 for the parts outside the CDR3, the full variable domain is DVKVTQSSRYLVKRTGEKVFLECVQDMDHENMFWYRQDPGLGLRLIYFSYDVKMKEKGDIPEGYSVSREKKERFSLILESASTNQTSMYLCASSLRTSGLEKLFFGSGTQLSVL.

V is TRBV5-1 and J is TRBJ1-4; TRBD1 is a possible D gene (5 bases). The V gene lost 7 bases and the J gene lost 1 base, with 11 bases spanning the gap. Germline lookup yields CDR1 SGHRS and CDR2 YFSETQ. The CDR3 covers 14 residues. Here the CDR3 reads CASSKTETNEKLFF. The CDR3 DNA is TGCGCCAGCTCAAAGACAGAAACTAATGAAAAACTGTTTTTT.

The CDR3 sequence: CASSPDSPRGELFF. The CDR3 region has the DNA TGTGCCAGCTCACCGGACAGTCCCCGAGGGGAGCTGTTTTTT. The chain uses TRBV18 and TRBJ2-2; weak D call: TRBD1 (6 bases). The CDR3 sequence is 14 residues long. Germline-derived CDR1 and CDR2 are KGHSH and LQKENI. The ends were cut back, 3 bases at V and 8 bases at J, with 13 bases in the middle.

The chain recombines TRBV19 with TRBJ1-2; 8 nucleotides agree with TRBD1. The V gene's germline CDR1 is LNHDA and CDR2 SQIVND (reference sequence). The CDR3 totals 15 residues. V lost 7 bases and J lost 4; bases outside the gene matches: 11. The CDR3 DNA reads TGTGCCAGTAATAGTGGACAGGGACGGAGCTATGGCTACACCTTC. This gives the protein CASNSGQGRSYGYTF.

V usage is TRBV10-3 and J usage is TRBJ1-5, with 8 positions matching TRBD1. CDR3 length: 19 amino acids. The germline V gene encodes CDR1 ENHRY and CDR2 SYGVKD. V shed 3 bases, J shed 4 bases, and the junction held 17 bases outside the gene matches. This CDR3 reads CAISDPHSPGTGPNQPQHF. The DNA of the CDR3 is TGTGCCATCAGTGACCCACATTCCCCCGGGACAGGCCCTAATCAGCCCCAGCATTTT.